Listed below are T cell receptor beta chains from one sample, sequenced in a study of blood T cell repertoires in COVID-19. Produced via immunoSEQ multiplex PCR; TCRdb's table is partial and in-frame only. The top ten clones hold less than 30% of a sample with about 150,000 clones, about 86% of them seen once. The specimen was peripheral blood. All receptors come from a woman aged 55-69 years with acute or convalescent COVID-19. Each CDR3 is given with its conserved first and last residue. A D gene is named only where the DNA matches it firmly. Size is omitted from some rows. Given values are once, few, many or a class for expanded clones.

CDR3 protein: CASSQLVRVVSQHF
CDR3 DNA: TGCGCCAGCAGTCAATTGGTCAGGGTGGTGTCCCAGCATTTT
clone size: .
J gene: TRBJ1-5
V gene: TRBV23-1
D gene: .

CDR3 protein: CASSLAANGQVGQFF
CDR3 DNA: TGTGCCAGCAGCTTAGCGGCTAACGGGCAGGTAGGGCAGTTCTTC
clone size: .
J gene: TRBJ2-1
V gene: TRBV5-5
D gene: .

CDR3 protein: CASPTNNQPQHF
CDR3 DNA: TGTGCCAGTCCGACAAACAATCAGCCCCAGCATTTT
clone size: few
J gene: TRBJ1-5
V gene: TRBV2
D gene: .

CDR3 protein: CASSARLSSGGAREQFF
CDR3 DNA: TGTGCCAGCAGCGCACGACTTTCTAGCGGGGGGGCCAGGGAGCAGTTCTTC
clone size: .
J gene: TRBJ2-1
V gene: TRBV9
D gene: TRBD2

CDR3 protein: CASSLGQIAYNEQFF
CDR3 DNA: TGCGCCAGCAGCTTGGGGCAGATTGCATACAATGAGCAGTTCTTC
clone size: .
J gene: TRBJ2-1
V gene: TRBV5-1
D gene: .

CDR3 protein: CASSQQRNTEAFF
CDR3 DNA: TGTGCCAGCAGCCAACAGAGGAACACTGAAGCTTTCTTT
clone size: .
J gene: TRBJ1-1
V gene: TRBV5-4
D gene: .

CDR3 protein: CASSPEQGRSPLHF
CDR3 DNA: TGCGCCAGCAGCCCGGAACAGGGGCGGTCACCCCTCCACTTT
clone size: .
J gene: TRBJ1-6
V gene: TRBV5-1
D gene: TRBD1

CDR3 protein: CASSLGLAADTQYF
CDR3 DNA: TGTGCCAGCAGCCTCGGACTAGCGGCAGATACGCAGTATTTT
clone size: .
J gene: TRBJ2-3
V gene: TRBV4-2
D gene: TRBD2

CDR3 protein: CASSPELAHSGNTIYF
CDR3 DNA: TGTGCCAGCAGCCCCGAATTAGCTCACTCTGGAAACACCATATATTTT
clone size: .
J gene: TRBJ1-3
V gene: TRBV5-5
D gene: .

CDR3 protein: CARRIQGATEAFF
CDR3 DNA: TGTGCCAGGCGGATACAGGGGGCAACTGAAGCTTTCTTT
clone size: once
J gene: TRBJ1-1
V gene: TRBV2
D gene: TRBD1

CDR3 protein: CASSRQTSYEQYF
CDR3 DNA: TGTGCCAGCAGCAGACAGACCTCCTACGAGCAGTACTTC
clone size: .
J gene: TRBJ2-7
V gene: TRBV27
D gene: .

CDR3 protein: CASREHTGIGGTEAFF
CDR3 DNA: TGTGCCAGCAGAGAACATACAGGGATTGGAGGAACTGAAGCTTTCTTT
clone size: .
J gene: TRBJ1-1
V gene: TRBV25-1
D gene: .

CDR3 protein: CASSNSPGQGRGEAFF
CDR3 DNA: TGTGCCAGTAGCAACTCTCCGGGACAGGGTAGAGGTGAAGCTTTCTTT
clone size: .
J gene: TRBJ1-1
V gene: TRBV19
D gene: TRBD1

CDR3 protein: CASSLRDRDGYTF
CDR3 DNA: TGTGCCAGCAGTTTGAGGGACAGGGATGGCTACACCTTC
clone size: .
J gene: TRBJ1-2
V gene: TRBV12-3/TRBV12-4
D gene: TRBD1

CDR3 protein: CAISESGDRDEQYF
CDR3 DNA: TGTGCCATCAGTGAGTCAGGGGACAGGGACGAGCAGTACTTC
clone size: .
J gene: TRBJ2-7
V gene: TRBV10-3
D gene: TRBD1

CDR3 protein: CSVEFSNTEAFF
CDR3 DNA: TGCAGCGTTGAATTCTCGAACACTGAAGCTTTCTTT
clone size: .
J gene: TRBJ1-1
V gene: TRBV29-1
D gene: .

CDR3 protein: CASSETRVGGYTF
CDR3 DNA: TGCGCCAGCAGTGAGACCAGGGTGGGAGGCTACACCTTC
clone size: .
J gene: TRBJ1-2
V gene: TRBV10-1
D gene: .

CDR3 protein: CSASPHSFLGHSGGAVTDTQYF
CDR3 DNA: TGCAGTGCTAGTCCCCACTCTTTCCTAGGACATAGCGGGGGGGCTGTCACAGATACGCAGTATTTT
clone size: .
J gene: TRBJ2-3
V gene: TRBV20-1
D gene: TRBD2

CDR3 protein: CASSFRDRGSTIYF
CDR3 DNA: TGTGCCAGCAGTTTCCGTGACAGGGGTTCGACCATATATTTT
clone size: .
J gene: TRBJ1-3
V gene: TRBV28
D gene: TRBD1